Following are 21 T cell receptor beta chains from one sample sequenced in a study of OX40 agonist ivuxolimab in advanced cancers. Produced via immunoSEQ multiplex PCR; TCRdb's table is partial and in-frame only. The profile shows about 64,000 clones, roughly 89% of them singletons. The starting material was CD4+ or CD8+ T cells sorted from blood, obtained in a trial of the OX40 agonist ivuxolimab. Source of these receptors: an adult with an advanced solid tumor such as melanoma, head and neck, liver or kidney cancer.

V gene TRBV5-1 combines with J gene TRBJ2-6; D is undetermined. The CDR3 runs 14 residues. Trimming removed 6 bases at V and 2 bases at J, with 9 bases between. Germline CDR1 is SGHRS and CDR2 is YFSETQ. CDR3 DNA sequence: TGCGCCAGCATGAGGATACCTGGGGCCAACGTCCTGACTTTC. It encodes CASMRIPGANVLTF.

This clone was observed once. The V call is TRBV7-9, the J call TRBJ2-5, with D possibly called TRBD1 or TRBD2 (6 bases each). In germline, CDR1 is SEHNR, CDR2 FQNEAQ (reference sequence). This CDR3 spans 14 amino acids. Between the trimmed V and J ends, which lost 5 bases and 5 bases, there was a span of 15 bases. CDR3 loop: CASSRLGAGETQYF. The DNA of the CDR3 is TGTGCCAGCAGCCGCCTGGGGGCGGGGGAGACCCAGTACTTC. The whole variable domain, filled in from reference TRBV7-9 and TRBJ2-5, reads DTGVSQNPRHKITKRGQNVTFRCDPISEHNRLYWYRQTLGQGPEFLTYFQNEAQLEKSRLLSDRFSAERPKGSFSTLEIQRTEQGDSAMYLCASSRLGAGETQYFGPGTRLLVL.

The rearrangement links TRBV7-3 to TRBJ2-7; 7 bases fit TRBD1. This CDR3 has 14 amino acids. CDR1 is SGHTA, CDR2 FQGTGA, per germline. The J segment lost 3 bases and the V segment lost 5 bases, leaving 7 bases of the junction unmatched. CDR3 region: CASSSPGTVYEQYF. The CDR3 DNA follows: TGTGCCAGCAGCAGCCCCGGGACAGTCTACGAGCAGTACTTC.

The V and J genes are TRBV14 and TRBJ1-1; 7 bases are a match to TRBD1. The trim removed 0 bases at V and 8 bases at J, leaving 3 bases unmatched. Germline CDR1 SGHDN, CDR2 FVKESK. This CDR3 is built from 13 residues. For the CDR3, the DNA is TGTGCCAGCAGCCAAGATATGACAGGGGAAGCTTTCTTT. Its protein is CASSQDMTGEAFF. The full variable domain, in which reference TRBV14 and TRBJ1-1 provide the parts outside the CDR3, is EAGVTQFPSHSVIEKGQTVTLRCDPISGHDNLYWYRRVMGKEIKFLLHFVKESKQDESGMPNNRFLAERTGGTYSTLKVQPAELEDSGVYFCASSQDMTGEAFFGQGTRLTVV.

The V and J genes are TRBV28 and TRBJ1-5, with TRBD1 matching over 7 bases. Germline loops: CDR1 MDHEN, CDR2 SYDVKM. The CDR3 is 16 amino acids. J gave up 2 bases and V 5 bases, and 9 bases lay outside the gene matches. CDR3 region: CASSPWTGRGNQPQHF. CDR3 bases: TGTGCCAGCAGTCCCTGGACAGGAAGGGGCAATCAGCCCCAGCATTTT.

This rearrangement joins TRBV19 to TRBJ2-7, with D possibly TRBD1 on 5 matching bases. From germline, CDR1 is LNHDA and CDR2 SQIVND (reference sequence). This CDR3 comprises 14 residues. The V end was cut by 8 bases, the J end by 0 bases, with 14 bases between. DNA for the CDR3: TGTGCCAGTTCCGATGGGGCCCGCTCCTACGAGCAGTACTTC. Its protein is CASSDGARSYEQYF. Full variable domain (rest looked up from reference TRBV19 and TRBJ2-7): DGGITQSPKYLFRKEGQNVTLSCEQNLNHDAMYWYRQDPGQGLRLIYYSQIVNDFQKGDIAEGYSVSREKKESFPLTVTSAQKNPTAFYLCASSDGARSYEQYFGPGTRLTVT.

This chain joins TRBV5-8 and TRBJ2-4; TRBD2 agrees at 9 bases. The junction had 8 bases not matched to a gene; V was cut back by 2 bases and J by 8 bases. The CDR3 consists of 15 residues. Germline V gene sequence: CDR1 SGHTS, CDR2 YDEGEE. In DNA form, the CDR3 reads TGTGCCAGCAGCTTAACGCAAGGGACTAGCCACATTCAGTACTTC. The encoded protein is CASSLTQGTSHIQYF.

The chain links TRBV6-5 to TRBJ2-7, with 9 bases identical to TRBD1. CDR1 and CDR2 (germline): MNHEY, SVGAGI. Trimming took 4 bases from V and 1 from J; bases not matched to a gene: 8. The CDR3 sequence is 16 residues long. The CDR3 DNA reads TGTGCCAGCAGTTTATCCCGGGACAGGGCATCCTACGAGCAGTACTTC. Protein sequence: CASSLSRDRASYEQYF.

The chain has TRBV2 and TRBJ2-7; weak D call: TRBD2 (6 bases). From germline, CDR1 is SNHLY and CDR2 FYNNEI. The CDR3 spans 13 residues. V was pared by 1 base and J by 6 bases, with 10 bases between. The CDR3 sequence is CASSEDLGGEQYF. As DNA, the CDR3 is TGTGCCAGCAGTGAAGATTTGGGGGGCGAGCAGTACTTC.

V is TRBV28 and J is TRBJ2-7; 9 nucleotides align to TRBD1. The CDR3 runs 19 residues. Germline CDR1 MDHEN, CDR2 SYDVKM. The V segment lost 7 bases and the J segment 4 bases; nucleotides outside the gene matches: 23. CDR3 sequence: CASTGVLGQGKGLAYEQYF. The CDR3 nucleotides are TGTGCCAGCACCGGAGTCTTGGGACAGGGTAAGGGACTTGCGTACGAGCAGTACTTC.

The chain is built from TRBV5-1 and TRBJ1-1; perhaps TRBD1 as D (6 bases). V was shortened by 2 bases and J by 3 bases, with 11 bases between the two germline ends. Germline CDR1 SGHRS, CDR2 YFSETQ. The CDR3 extends over 14 amino acids. CDR3 loop: CASSFRGADTEAFF. CDR3 bases: TGCGCCAGCAGCTTCCGGGGGGCCGACACTGAAGCTTTCTTT.

This chain connects TRBV7-3 to TRBJ2-1; TRBD2 matches at 7 bases. From germline, CDR1 is SGHTA and CDR2 FQGTGA. With V trimmed by 2 bases and J by 6 bases, 4 bases remained unmatched. The CDR3 has 14 amino acids. CDR3 sequence reads: CASSLAAGANEQFF. CDR3 DNA sequence: TGTGCCAGCAGCTTAGCGGCGGGAGCCAATGAGCAGTTCTTC. Drawing the rest from reference TRBV7-3 and TRBJ2-1, the complete variable domain is GAGVSQTPSNKVTEKGKYVELRCDPISGHTALYWYRQSLGQGPEFLIYFQGTGAADDSGLPNDRFFAVRPEGSVSTLKIQRTERGDSAVYLCASSLAAGANEQFFGPGTRLTVL.

The chain combines TRBV27 with TRBJ1-5, with D uncertain. Between the trimmed V and J ends, which lost 0 bases and 3 bases, there was a span of 6 bases. Germline CDR1 and CDR2: MNHEY and SMNVEV (reference sequence). This CDR3 region has 14 residues. The CDR3 here is CASSLSRVNQPQHF. CDR3 nucleotides: TGTGCCAGCAGTTTATCTCGGGTCAATCAGCCCCAGCATTTT.

The chain uses TRBV7-9 and TRBJ1-1; 7 nucleotides match TRBD1. The CDR3 spans 17 residues. Germline CDR1 and CDR2: SEHNR and FQNEAQ (reference sequence). With 1 base clipped from V and 2 bases from J, the junction kept 10 bases outside the gene matches. The CDR3 DNA follows: TGTGCCAGCAGCTTAGGTGTGGGGGCAGGGGGTAACACTGAAGCTTTCTTT. It encodes CASSLGVGAGGNTEAFF.

This clone is a singleton in its sample. The V and J genes are TRBV28 and TRBJ1-4, with 9 nucleotides matching TRBD1. This CDR3 is built from 15 residues. The J segment lost 7 bases and the V segment lost 5 bases, leaving 8 bases of the junction unmatched. Germline V gene sequence: CDR1 MDHEN, CDR2 SYDVKM. The CDR3 DNA sequence: TGTGCCAGCAGTCCCCCGGGACAGGGTGTTGAAAAACTGTTTTTT. It specifies CASSPPGQGVEKLFF. The whole variable domain, filled in from reference TRBV28 and TRBJ1-4, reads DVKVTQSSRYLVKRTGEKVFLECVQDMDHENMFWYRQDPGLGLRLIYFSYDVKMKEKGDIPEGYSVSREKKERFSLILESASTNQTSMYLCASSPPGQGVEKLFFGSGTQLSVL.

The chain has TRBV10-3 and TRBJ2-7; no definite D call. The CDR3 contains 14 residues. The germline V gene encodes CDR1 ENHRY and CDR2 SYGVKD. V gave up 0 bases and J gave up 2 bases, with 8 bases separating them. Written as DNA, the CDR3 is TGTGCCATCAGTGAGTCGGATCTACCCTACGAGCAGTACTTC. As protein: CAISESDLPYEQYF.

The chain is built from TRBV20-1 and TRBJ1-2; D gene uncertain. Trimming took 3 bases from V and 3 from J, leaving 2 bases between them. The length of the CDR3 is 10 residues. Germline CDR1 and CDR2: DFQATT and SNEGSKA (reference sequence). The CDR3 is CSASDYGYTF. In nucleotides, the CDR3 is TGCAGTGCTAGTGACTATGGCTACACCTTC.

This clone occurred once. A junction boundary mismatches the germline segment, possibly from a read error. This chain uses TRBV28 with TRBJ2-7, with D possibly being TRBD1 or TRBD2 (5 bases each). Germline lookup yields CDR1 MDHEN and CDR2 SYDVKM. This CDR3 has 12 residues. CDR3 sequence reads: CASISPGRSRDF. The CDR3 nucleotides read TGTGCCAGCATTTCTCCGGGACGGTCGAGGGACTTC.

The rearrangement uses TRBV28 and TRBJ2-7; D possibly corresponds to TRBD2 (5 bases). The CDR3 runs to 16 residues. Trimming stripped 2 bases from V and 0 bases from J, with 14 bases between. Germline V gene sequence: CDR1 MDHEN, CDR2 SYDVKM. Here the CDR3 reads CASSLEGLHLSYEQYF. CDR3 DNA: TGTGCCAGCAGTTTAGAGGGTCTTCACCTCTCCTACGAGCAGTACTTC.

In the case of this clone: The junction departs from the called germline gene at one end, perhaps through a read error. The V and J genes are TRBV6-1 and TRBJ2-7, with 10 bases aligning to TRBD1. Germline CDR1 MNHNS, CDR2 SASEGT. This CDR3 contains 15 residues. This CDR3 reads CASREATGGPYEQYF. The CDR3 bases are TGTGCCAGCAGAGAAGCGACAGGGGGCCCCTACGAGCAGTACTTC.

This rearrangement joins TRBV9 to TRBJ2-1; 12 nucleotides align to TRBD2. J gave up 7 bases and V 4 bases, and 9 bases lay outside the gene matches. CDR1 SGDLS and CDR2 YYNGEE come from the germline V gene. This CDR3 region has 16 residues. Written as DNA, the CDR3 is TGTGCCAGCAGCTCTAGCGGGAGGGTAGCTGTGAATGAGCAGTTCTTC. Amino acids: CASSSSGRVAVNEQFF.